Listed below are T cell receptor beta chains from one sample, sequenced in a study of CD8+ T cells in alopecia areata. Sequenced by immunoSEQ multiplex PCR; TCRdb stores in-frame clones only, minus some. The sample carries more than 110,000 clones, approximately 80% recorded once. This sample comprised CD8+ T cells sorted from blood, obtained at week 4, from a patient treated with tofacitinib. These receptors all come from a human donor with alopecia areata. CDR3s include the opening cysteine and the closing phenylalanine or tryptophan. The order of the fields is V gene, D gene, J gene, clone size, CDR3 DNA, CDR3 protein. D genes are given only for firm matches. Size tells how often a clone was seen (once, few, many) or the class of an expanded clone, and some rows leave it out.

TRBV28	-	TRBJ2-7	-	TGTGCCAGCAGTTTCATCAGCTACGAGCAGTACTTC	CASSFISYEQYF
TRBV29-1	-	TRBJ2-7	-	TGCAGCGTTGGGGCGGACACCTACGAGCAGTACTTC	CSVGADTYEQYF
TRBV27	TRBD1	TRBJ2-7	-	TGTGCCAGCAGTCTATCGGGGACAGGACTCTACGAGCAGTACTTC	CASSLSGTGLYEQYF
TRBV5-6	TRBD2	TRBJ2-1	once	TGTGCCAGCAGCAAAGGACTAGCGGATTACAATGAGCAGTTCTTC	CASSKGLADYNEQFF
TRBV29-1	TRBD2	TRBJ2-5	once	TGCAGCGCAGTGCTAGCGGGAAACCAAGAGACCCAGTACTTC	CSAVLAGNQETQYF
TRBV5-1	TRBD1	TRBJ1-4	few	TGCGCCAGCAGCGACGGGACAGGGGATGAAAAACTGTTTTTT	CASSDGTGDEKLFF
TRBV7-9	TRBD2	TRBJ2-5	-	TGTGCCAGCAGCTTAGGGCTAGCGGAGAGCCAAGAGACCCAGTACTTC	CASSLGLAESQETQYF
TRBV9	TRBD2	TRBJ2-1	-	TGTGCCAGCAGCGCGCCTAGCGGGGGGGCCTACAATGAGCAGTTCTTC	CASSAPSGGAYNEQFF
TRBV30	-	TRBJ1-1	-	TGTGCCTACCAACCGGCGACAGGAGCTTTCTTT	CAYQPATGAFF
TRBV15	-	TRBJ1-1	-	TGTGCCACCAGCAGTCCCGGGTTCGGATCGGATACTGAAGCTTTCTTT	CATSSPGFGSDTEAFF
TRBV5-1	-	TRBJ2-1	-	TGCGCCAGCAGCTTGGGACCAAACTACAATGAGCAGTTCTTC	CASSLGPNYNEQFF
TRBV7-6	TRBD1	TRBJ2-7	-	TGTGCCAGCAGCTTAGGACAGGGGGCTCTCGAGCAGTACTTC	CASSLGQGALEQYF
TRBV23-1	-	TRBJ2-1	once	TGCGCCACTTACCCAGATGAGCAGTTCTTC	CATYPDEQFF
TRBV7-6	-	TRBJ2-5	few	TGTGCCAGCAGTCATCCCCGGAGGGGGGGCCCCTTTCAAGAGACCCAGTACTTC	CASSHPRRGGPFQETQYF
TRBV27	-	TRBJ2-7	-	TGTGCCAGCAGTTTTTCAGGTCCTCGCTACGAGCAGTACTTC	CASSFSGPRYEQYF
TRBV4-1	TRBD1	TRBJ2-7	once	TGCGCCAGCAGCCACACAGGGGGTAGTGCCAACGAGCAGTACTTC	CASSHTGGSANEQYF
TRBV7-8	-	TRBJ2-5	-	TGTGCCAGCAGCTTATCAGTTAGGGAGACCCAGTACTTC	CASSLSVRETQYF
TRBV30	-	TRBJ2-2	-	TGTGCCTGGACCACCTCGTCGGCGGGGGCACCGAACACCGGGGAGCTGTTTTTT	CAWTTSSAGAPNTGELFF
TRBV7-7	TRBD1	TRBJ2-7	-	TGTGCTAGCAGCTCCTCCGGGACAGGGATCGAGCAGTACTTC	CASSSSGTGIEQYF
TRBV19	-	TRBJ2-2	-	TGTGCCAGTAGACTGTCGGGGAACACCGGGGAGCTGTTTTTT	CASRLSGNTGELFF
TRBV29-1	-	TRBJ2-5	many	TGCAGCGTTCGGTGGGGGGCCCAGTACTTC	CSVRWGAQYF
TRBV4-2	TRBD1	TRBJ2-7	few	TGTGCCAGCAGCCAAGAGGGGCAGGGGGCGTCCTACGAGCAGTACTTC	CASSQEGQGASYEQYF
TRBV10-3	-	TRBJ2-3	once	TGTGCCATCAGTGAGACGGAGGGCACAGATACGCAGTATTTT	CAISETEGTDTQYF
TRBV29-1	TRBD2	TRBJ2-1	-	TGCAGCGTTGAAGATATGGGGGGGATCTCCTACAATGAGCAGTTCTTC	CSVEDMGGISYNEQFF
TRBV7-2	TRBD1	TRBJ1-6	-	TGTGCCAGCAGCTTCGACAGGGTTTATTCACCCCTCCACTTT	CASSFDRVYSPLHF
TRBV7-9	TRBD1	TRBJ2-3	-	TGTGCCAGCAGCACCGACGGACAGGGGGCCAGCACAGATACGCAGTATTTT	CASSTDGQGASTDTQYF
TRBV4-1	TRBD1	TRBJ1-2	-	TGCGCCAGCAGCCAAGACAGGGACAGCTATGGCTACACCTTC	CASSQDRDSYGYTF
TRBV13	TRBD2	TRBJ2-7	-	TGTGCCAGCAGCTTGGGGGCTAGCGGGTTCTACGAGCAGTACTTC	CASSLGASGFYEQYF
TRBV7-2	-	TRBJ2-5	few	TGTGCCAGCAGCTTAGACAGATTGGAAGAGACCCAGTACTTC	CASSLDRLEETQYF
TRBV30	TRBD2	TRBJ2-1	few	TGTGCCTGGAGTGTAATGGCGGGGGGCAGTTATGAGCAGTTCTTC	CAWSVMAGGSYEQFF
TRBV7-6	-	TRBJ2-7	-	TGTGCCAGCAGCTTAGCGGGGGAGGCGGACGAGCAGTACTTC	CASSLAGEADEQYF